The 5 T cell receptor beta chains below all came from one sample that was sequenced in a study of breast tumors, draining lymph nodes, adjacent tissues. The lymph nodes were axillary draining lymph nodes from breast cancer patients. Via MiXCR, TCRdb re-called the multiplex PCR reads, giving one row per CDR3 protein. The sample has about 110,000 distinct CDR3 sequences; about 31% are singletons. Specimen: axillary lymph node tissue. The receptor set was obtained from a female donor with breast cancer. Some clones in this sample may be carry-over from other donors' samples.

This clonotype came up many times. As DNA, the CDR3 is TGCGCCAGCAGCTTGGGACTAGCGGGGCGCGGCGGGGAGCTGTTTTTT. As protein: CASSLGLAGRGGELFF. The V gene is TRBV5-1, the J gene TRBJ2-2, with 11 nucleotides matching TRBD2. Trimming at V came to 0 bases and at J to 7 bases, leaving 5 bases not matched to a gene. The germline V gene encodes CDR1 SGHRS and CDR2 YFSETQ. CDR3 size: 16 residues.

Many counts were recorded for this clonotype. The chain joins TRBV4-2 to TRBJ2-7, with D perhaps assigned TRBD1 or TRBD2 (5 bases each). The V gene's germline CDR1 is LGHNA and CDR2 YNFKEQ. The V end was cut by 6 bases, the J end by 0 bases, with 12 bases between. This CDR3 spans 14 amino acids. The CDR3 sequence is CASSRAGASYEQYF. In DNA, the CDR3 is TGTGCCAGCAGTCGCGCCGGGGCCTCCTACGAGCAGTACTTC.

CDR3 in amino acids: CASSLWLAANTGELFF. Here the CDR3 DNA reads TGTGCCAGCAGCTTGTGGCTAGCAGCAAACACCGGGGAGCTGTTTTTT. V is TRBV7-9 and J is TRBJ2-2; TRBD2 is a possible D gene (5 bases). The CDR3 contains 16 residues. Germline V gene sequence: CDR1 SEHNR, CDR2 FQNEAQ (reference sequence). Deletions cut 3 bases from V and 2 bases from J, with 13 bases between.

This clonotype was detected only a few times. This likely comes from a read error, as the CDR3 has no conserved phenylalanine or tryptophan at its end. The J gene is TRBJ2-7, the V gene TRBV7-2; 7 nucleotides agree with TRBD2. V lost 4 bases, J lost 3 bases, and 6 bases stayed unmatched. CDR3 length equals 14 residues. Germline V CDR1 and CDR2: SGHTA, FQGNSA. The CDR3 here is CASSSTGGSYEQYL. CDR3 bases: TGTGCCAGCAGCTCCACCGGGGGGAGCTACGAGCAGTACCTC.

This clonotype was counted many times. The chain joins TRBV4-1 to TRBJ2-1; 10 nucleotides align to TRBD2. Germline CDR1 is MGHRA and CDR2 is YSYEKL. This CDR3 is 17 amino acids long. J was trimmed by 5 bases and V by 5 bases; bases with no gene match: 12. Written as DNA, the CDR3 is TGCGCCAGCAGCAAAGGGCTTAGCGGGAGGCTCAACAATGAGCAGTTCTTC. It encodes CASSKGLSGRLNNEQFF.